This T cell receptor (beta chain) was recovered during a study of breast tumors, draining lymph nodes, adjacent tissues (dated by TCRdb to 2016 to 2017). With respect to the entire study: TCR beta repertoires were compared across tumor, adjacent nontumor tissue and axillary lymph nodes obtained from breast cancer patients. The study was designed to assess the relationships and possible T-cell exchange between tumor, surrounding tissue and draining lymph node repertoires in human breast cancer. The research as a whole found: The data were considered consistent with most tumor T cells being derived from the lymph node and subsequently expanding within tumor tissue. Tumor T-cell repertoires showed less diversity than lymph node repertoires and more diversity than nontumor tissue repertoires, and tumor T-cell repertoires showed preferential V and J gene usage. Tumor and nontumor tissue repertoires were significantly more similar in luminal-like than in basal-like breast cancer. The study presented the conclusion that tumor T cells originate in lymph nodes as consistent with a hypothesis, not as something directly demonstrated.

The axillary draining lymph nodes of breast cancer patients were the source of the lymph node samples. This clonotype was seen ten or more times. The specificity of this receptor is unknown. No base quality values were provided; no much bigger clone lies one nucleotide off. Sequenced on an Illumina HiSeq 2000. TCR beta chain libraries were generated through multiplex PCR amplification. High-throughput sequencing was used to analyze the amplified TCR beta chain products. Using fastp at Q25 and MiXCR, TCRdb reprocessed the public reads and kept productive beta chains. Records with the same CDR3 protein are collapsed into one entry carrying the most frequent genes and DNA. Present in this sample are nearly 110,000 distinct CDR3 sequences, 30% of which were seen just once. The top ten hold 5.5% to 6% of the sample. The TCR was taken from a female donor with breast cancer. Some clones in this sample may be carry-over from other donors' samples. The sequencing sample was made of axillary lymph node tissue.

DNA sequence: TGTGCCAGCAGTTATTTTCTAGCGGGGGCCCACAATGAGCAGTTCTTC. Its translation reads: CASSYFLAGAHNEQFF. Recombination joined TRBV6-9 with TRBJ2-1; 10 bases in between match TRBD2. CDR3 length: 16 amino acids, cysteine to phenylalanine. Solely the CDR3 DNA is kept, with 48 bases framed from the first base. V ends up 1 base short and J 5 bases short, with an unmatched junction base count of 5. Via the germline V gene, CDR1 is MNHGY and CDR2 SVAAGI.